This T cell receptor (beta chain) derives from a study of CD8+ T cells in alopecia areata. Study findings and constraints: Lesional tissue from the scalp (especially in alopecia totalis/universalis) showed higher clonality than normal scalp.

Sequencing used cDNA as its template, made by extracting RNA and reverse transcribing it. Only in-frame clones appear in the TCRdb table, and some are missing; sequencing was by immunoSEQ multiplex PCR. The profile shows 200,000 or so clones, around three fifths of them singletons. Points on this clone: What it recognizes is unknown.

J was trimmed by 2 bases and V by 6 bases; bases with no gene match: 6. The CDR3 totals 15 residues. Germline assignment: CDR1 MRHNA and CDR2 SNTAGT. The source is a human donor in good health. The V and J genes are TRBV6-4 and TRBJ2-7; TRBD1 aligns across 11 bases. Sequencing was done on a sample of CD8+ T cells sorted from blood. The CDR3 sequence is CASSPGTGGTYEQYF. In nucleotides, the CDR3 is TGTGCCAGCAGCCCTGGGACAGGGGGAACCTACGAGCAGTACTTC.